This entry lists 2 T cell receptor beta chains sequenced from one sample in a study of OX40 agonist ivuxolimab in advanced cancers. Libraries were built with the immunoSEQ multiplex PCR assay. TCRdb re-hosts the immuneACCESS table, in-frame sequences only. Its copies lack some clones; in the studies checked, an unresolved V gene accounts for under half of them, and the cause for the rest is not known. This sample has 45,000 to 60,000 clones in its table, and about 90% of those were observed once. The ten largest clones take up 3% to 4% of the sample. Sequenced here: CD4+ or CD8+ T cells sorted from blood, sampled in a trial of the OX40 agonist ivuxolimab. These TCRs come from an adult with an advanced solid tumor such as melanoma, head and neck, liver or kidney cancer.

The rearrangement uses TRBV19 and TRBJ1-5; D perhaps matches TRBD1 (5 bases). With 1 base removed from V and 0 bases from J, the gap between germline ends came to 7 bases. Looked up from germline, CDR1 is LNHDA and CDR2 is SQIVND (reference sequence). CDR3 size: 15 residues. The CDR3 spells CASSIAGYSNQPQHF. CDR3 nucleotides: TGTGCCAGTAGTATAGCAGGGTATAGCAATCAGCCCCAGCATTTT. The complete variable domain, with remaining parts taken from reference TRBV19 and TRBJ1-5, reads DGGITQSPKYLFRKEGQNVTLSCEQNLNHDAMYWYRQDPGQGLRLIYYSQIVNDFQKGDIAEGYSVSREKKESFPLTVTSAQKNPTAFYLCASSIAGYSNQPQHFGDGTRLSIL.

This chain connects TRBV4-3 to TRBJ2-6; D assignment may be TRBD1 or TRBD2 (5 bases each). Trimming cost V 1 base and J 1 base, with 14 bases left between them. Germline V CDR1 and CDR2: LGHNA, YSLEER. This CDR3 has 18 amino acids. For the CDR3, the DNA is TGCGCCAGCAGCCAAGGGGTTGAGGGGAAATCTGGGGCCAACGTCCTGACTTTC. This sequence encodes CASSQGVEGKSGANVLTF.